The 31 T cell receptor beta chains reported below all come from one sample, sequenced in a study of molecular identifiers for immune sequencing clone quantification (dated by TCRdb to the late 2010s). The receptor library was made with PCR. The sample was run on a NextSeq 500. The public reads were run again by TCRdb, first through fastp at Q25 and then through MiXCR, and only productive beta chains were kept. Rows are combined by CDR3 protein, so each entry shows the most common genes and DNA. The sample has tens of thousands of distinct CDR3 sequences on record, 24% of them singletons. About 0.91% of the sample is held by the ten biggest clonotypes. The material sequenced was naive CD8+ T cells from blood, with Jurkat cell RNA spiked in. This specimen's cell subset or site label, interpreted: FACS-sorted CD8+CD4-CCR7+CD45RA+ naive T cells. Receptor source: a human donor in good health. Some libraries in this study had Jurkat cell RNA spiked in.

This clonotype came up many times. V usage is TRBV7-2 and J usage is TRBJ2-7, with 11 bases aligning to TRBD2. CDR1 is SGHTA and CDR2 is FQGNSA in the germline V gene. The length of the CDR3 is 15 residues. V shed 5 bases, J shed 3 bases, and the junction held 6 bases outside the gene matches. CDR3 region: CASSPLAGERYEQYF. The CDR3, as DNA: TGTGCCAGCAGCCCACTAGCGGGGGAACGCTACGAGCAGTACTTC.

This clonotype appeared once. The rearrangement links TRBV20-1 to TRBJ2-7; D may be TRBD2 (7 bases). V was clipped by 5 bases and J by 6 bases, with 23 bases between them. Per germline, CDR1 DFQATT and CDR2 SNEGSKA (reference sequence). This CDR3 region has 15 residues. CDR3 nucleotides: TGCAGTGCTCGTTCTCTCGCGGGGGCCTCGTCCGAGCAGTACTTC. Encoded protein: CSARSLAGASSEQYF.

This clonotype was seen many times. The CDR3 loop reads CASSQEGLAGGYNEQFF. For the CDR3, the DNA is TGCGCCAGCAGCCAAGAAGGGCTAGCGGGGGGTTACAATGAGCAGTTCTTC. This chain joins TRBV4-3 and TRBJ2-1; 11 bases are shared with TRBD2. This CDR3 has 17 amino acids. In germline, CDR1 is LGHNA, CDR2 YSLEER. Trimming cost V 0 bases and J 4 bases; bases outside gene matches: 5.

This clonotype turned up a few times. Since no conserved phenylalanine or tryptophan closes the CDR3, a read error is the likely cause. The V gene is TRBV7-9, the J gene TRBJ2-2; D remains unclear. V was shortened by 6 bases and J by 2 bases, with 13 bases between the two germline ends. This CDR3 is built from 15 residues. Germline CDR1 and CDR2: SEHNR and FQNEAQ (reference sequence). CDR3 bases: TGTGCCAGCAGTCATGCGGCGTCTAACACCGGGGAGCTGTTTTAT. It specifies CASSHAASNTGELFY.

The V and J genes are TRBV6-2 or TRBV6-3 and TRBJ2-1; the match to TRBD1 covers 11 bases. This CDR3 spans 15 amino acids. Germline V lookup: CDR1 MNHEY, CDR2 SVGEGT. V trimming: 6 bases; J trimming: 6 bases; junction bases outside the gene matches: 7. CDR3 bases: TGTGCCAGCAGCGCCCGGGACAGGGGGTTCAATGAGCAGTTCTTC. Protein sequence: CASSARDRGFNEQFF.

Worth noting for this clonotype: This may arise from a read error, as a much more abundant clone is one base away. The CDR3 nucleotides are TGCGCCAGCAGCCAAGTCACCCTTAATCAGCCCCAGCTTTTT. It yields the protein CASSQVTLNQPQLF. The V call is TRBV4-1, the J call TRBJ1-5; D unclear. In germline, CDR1 is MGHRA, CDR2 YSYEKL. The CDR3 is made up of 14 amino acids.

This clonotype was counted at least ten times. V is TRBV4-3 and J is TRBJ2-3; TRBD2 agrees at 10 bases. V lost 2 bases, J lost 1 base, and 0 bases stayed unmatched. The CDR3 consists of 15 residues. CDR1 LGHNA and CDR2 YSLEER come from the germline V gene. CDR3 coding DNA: TGCGCCAGCAGCCAACTAGCGGGGGGCACAGATACGCAGTATTTT. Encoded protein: CASSQLAGGTDTQYF.

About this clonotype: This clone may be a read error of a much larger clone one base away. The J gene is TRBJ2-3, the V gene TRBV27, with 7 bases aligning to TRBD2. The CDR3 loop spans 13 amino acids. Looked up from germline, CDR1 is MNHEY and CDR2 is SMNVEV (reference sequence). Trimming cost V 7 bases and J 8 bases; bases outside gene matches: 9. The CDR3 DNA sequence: TGTGCCAGCAAGGGCGGGAGATCAGCTACGCAGTATTTT. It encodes CASKGGRSATQYF.

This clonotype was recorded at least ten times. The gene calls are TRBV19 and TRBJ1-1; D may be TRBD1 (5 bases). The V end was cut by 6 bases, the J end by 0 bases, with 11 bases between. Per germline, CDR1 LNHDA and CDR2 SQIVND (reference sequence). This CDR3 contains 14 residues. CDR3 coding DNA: TGTGCCAGTAGCATTACAGGAATGAACACTGAAGCTTTCTTT. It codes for CASSITGMNTEAFF.

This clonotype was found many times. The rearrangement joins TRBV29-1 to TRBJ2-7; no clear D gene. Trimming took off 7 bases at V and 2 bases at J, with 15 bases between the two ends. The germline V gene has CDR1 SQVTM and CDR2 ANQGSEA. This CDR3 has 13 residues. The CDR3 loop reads CSGVVGFPYEQYF. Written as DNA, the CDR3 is TGCAGCGGGGTTGTTGGTTTCCCCTACGAGCAGTACTTC.

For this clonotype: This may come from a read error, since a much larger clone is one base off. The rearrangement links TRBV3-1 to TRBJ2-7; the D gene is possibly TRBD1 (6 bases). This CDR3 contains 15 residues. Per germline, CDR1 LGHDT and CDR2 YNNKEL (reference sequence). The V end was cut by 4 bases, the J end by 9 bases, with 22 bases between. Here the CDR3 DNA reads TGTGCCAGCAGCCTTACGACAGGACCTCTAGACGGGCAGTACTTC. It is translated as CASSLTTGPLDGQYF.

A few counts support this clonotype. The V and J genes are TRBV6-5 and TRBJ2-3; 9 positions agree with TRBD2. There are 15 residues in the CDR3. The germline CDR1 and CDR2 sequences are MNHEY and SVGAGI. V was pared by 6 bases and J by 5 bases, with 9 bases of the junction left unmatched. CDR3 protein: CASRFVAGARDTQYF. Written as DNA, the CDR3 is TGTGCCAGCAGGTTTGTAGCGGGAGCTCGAGATACGCAGTATTTT.

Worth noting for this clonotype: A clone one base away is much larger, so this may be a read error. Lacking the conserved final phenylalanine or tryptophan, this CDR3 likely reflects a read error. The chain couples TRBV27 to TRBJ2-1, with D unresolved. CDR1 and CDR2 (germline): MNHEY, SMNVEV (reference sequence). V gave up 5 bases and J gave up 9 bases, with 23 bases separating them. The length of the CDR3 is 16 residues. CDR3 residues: CASSPGTVTPVGEQFY. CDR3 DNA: TGTGCCAGCAGTCCAGGAACGGTCACGCCGGTCGGTGAGCAGTTCTAC.

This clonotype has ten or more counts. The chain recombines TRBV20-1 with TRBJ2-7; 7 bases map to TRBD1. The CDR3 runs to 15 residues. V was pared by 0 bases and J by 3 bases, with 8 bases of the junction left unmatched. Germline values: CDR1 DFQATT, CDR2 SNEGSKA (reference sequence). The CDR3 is CSARDWETGNYEQYF. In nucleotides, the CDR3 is TGCAGTGCTAGAGATTGGGAGACAGGGAACTACGAGCAGTACTTC.

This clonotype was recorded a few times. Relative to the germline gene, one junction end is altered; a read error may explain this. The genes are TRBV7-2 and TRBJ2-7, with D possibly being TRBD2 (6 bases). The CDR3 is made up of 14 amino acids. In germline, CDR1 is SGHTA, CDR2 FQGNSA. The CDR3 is CASSYILGGGERYF. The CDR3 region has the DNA TGTGCCAGCAGCTATATACTAGGTGGAGGGGAGCGGTACTTC. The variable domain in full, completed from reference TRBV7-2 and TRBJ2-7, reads GAGVSQSPSNKVTEKGKDVELRCDPISGHTALYWYRQSLGQGLEFLIYFQGNSAPDKSGLPSDRFSAERTGGSVSTLTIQRTQQEDSAVYLCASSYILGGGERYFGPGTRLTVT.

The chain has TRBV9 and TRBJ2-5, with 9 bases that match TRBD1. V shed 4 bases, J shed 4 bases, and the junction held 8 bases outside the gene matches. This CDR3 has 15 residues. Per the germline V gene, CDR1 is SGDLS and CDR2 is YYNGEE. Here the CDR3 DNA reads TGTGCCAGCAGCCCAGGGGGACAGGGAGGAGAGACCCAGTACTTC. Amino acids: CASSPGGQGGETQYF.

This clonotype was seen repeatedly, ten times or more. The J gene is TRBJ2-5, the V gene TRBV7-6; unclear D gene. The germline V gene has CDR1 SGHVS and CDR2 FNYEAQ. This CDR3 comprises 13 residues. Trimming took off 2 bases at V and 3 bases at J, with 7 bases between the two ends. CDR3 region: CASSLWSKETQYF. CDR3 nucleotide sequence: TGTGCCAGCAGCTTATGGAGTAAAGAGACCCAGTACTTC.

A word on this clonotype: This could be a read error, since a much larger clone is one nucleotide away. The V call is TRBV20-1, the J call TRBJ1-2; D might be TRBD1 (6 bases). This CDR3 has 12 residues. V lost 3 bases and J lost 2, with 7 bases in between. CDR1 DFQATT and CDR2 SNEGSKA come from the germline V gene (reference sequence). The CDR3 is CSARDSNYGYTF. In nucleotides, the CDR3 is TGCAGTGCTAGGGACAGCAACTATGGCTACACCTTC.

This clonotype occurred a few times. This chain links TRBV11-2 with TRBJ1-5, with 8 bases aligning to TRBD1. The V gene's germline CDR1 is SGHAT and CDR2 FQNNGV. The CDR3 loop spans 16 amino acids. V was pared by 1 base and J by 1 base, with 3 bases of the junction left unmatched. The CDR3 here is CASSLAGGASNQPQHF. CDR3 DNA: TGTGCCAGCAGCTTAGCAGGGGGCGCGAGCAATCAGCCCCAGCATTTT. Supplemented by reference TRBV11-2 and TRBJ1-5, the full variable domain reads EAGVAQSPRYKIIEKRQSVAFWCNPISGHATLYWYQQILGQGPKLLIQFQNNGVVDDSQLPKDRFSAERLKGVDSTLKIQPAKLEDSAVYLCASSLAGGASNQPQHFGDGTRLSIL.

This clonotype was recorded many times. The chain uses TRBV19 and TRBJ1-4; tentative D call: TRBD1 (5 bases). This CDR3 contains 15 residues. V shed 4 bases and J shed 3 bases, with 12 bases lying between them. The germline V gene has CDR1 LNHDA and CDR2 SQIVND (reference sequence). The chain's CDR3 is CASSTDWGSNEKLFF. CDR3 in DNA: TGTGCCAGTAGTACGGACTGGGGGTCTAATGAAAAACTGTTTTTT.

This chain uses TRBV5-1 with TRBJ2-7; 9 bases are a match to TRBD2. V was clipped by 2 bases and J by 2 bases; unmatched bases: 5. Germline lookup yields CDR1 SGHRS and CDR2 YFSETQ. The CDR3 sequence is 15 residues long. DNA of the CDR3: TGCGCCAGCAGCTTTTCGACTAGCGGTACCTACGAGCAGTACTTC. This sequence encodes CASSFSTSGTYEQYF.

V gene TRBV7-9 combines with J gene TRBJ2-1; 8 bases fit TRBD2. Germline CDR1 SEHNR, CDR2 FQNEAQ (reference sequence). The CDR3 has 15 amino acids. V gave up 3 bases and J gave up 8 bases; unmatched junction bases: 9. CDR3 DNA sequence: TGTGCCAGCAGCTTTTCTAGCGGGTGGGCCGATGAGCAGTTCTTC. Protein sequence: CASSFSSGWADEQFF.

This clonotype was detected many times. CDR3 loop: CASSLEGPTPAYEQYF. CDR3 in DNA: TGTGCCAGCAGCTTGGAGGGTCCAACCCCTGCGTACGAGCAGTACTTC. The rearrangement joins TRBV5-6 to TRBJ2-7, with D unclear. The ends were cut back, 0 bases at V and 4 bases at J, with 17 bases in the middle. The CDR3 extends over 16 amino acids. The germline V gene has CDR1 SGHDT and CDR2 YYEEEE. The full variable domain, its missing parts supplied by reference TRBV5-6 and TRBJ2-7, is DAGVTQSPTHLIKTRGQQVTLRCSPKSGHDTVSWYQQALGQGPQFIFQYYEEEERQRGNFPDRFSGHQFPNYSSELNVNALLLGDSALYLCASSLEGPTPAYEQYFGPGTRLTVT.

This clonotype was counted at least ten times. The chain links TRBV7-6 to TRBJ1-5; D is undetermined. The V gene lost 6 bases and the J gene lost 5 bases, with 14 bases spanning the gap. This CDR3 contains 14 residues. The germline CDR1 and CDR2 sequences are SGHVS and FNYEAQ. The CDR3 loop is CASSSGPKDQPQHF. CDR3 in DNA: TGTGCCAGCAGTTCCGGGCCCAAGGATCAGCCCCAGCATTTT.

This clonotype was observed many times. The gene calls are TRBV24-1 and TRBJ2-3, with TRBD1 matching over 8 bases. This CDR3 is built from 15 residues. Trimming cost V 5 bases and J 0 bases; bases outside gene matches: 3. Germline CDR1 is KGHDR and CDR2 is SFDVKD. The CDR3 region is CATSGRTGSTDTQYF. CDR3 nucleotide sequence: TGTGCCACCAGTGGGAGGACAGGGAGCACAGATACGCAGTATTTT.

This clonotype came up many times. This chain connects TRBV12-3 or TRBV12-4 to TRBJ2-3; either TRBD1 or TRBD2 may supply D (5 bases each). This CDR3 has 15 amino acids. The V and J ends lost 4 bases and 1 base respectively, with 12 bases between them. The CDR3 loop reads CASSSGAGRTDTQYF. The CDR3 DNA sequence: TGTGCCAGCAGTTCCGGGGCTGGGCGCACAGATACGCAGTATTTT.

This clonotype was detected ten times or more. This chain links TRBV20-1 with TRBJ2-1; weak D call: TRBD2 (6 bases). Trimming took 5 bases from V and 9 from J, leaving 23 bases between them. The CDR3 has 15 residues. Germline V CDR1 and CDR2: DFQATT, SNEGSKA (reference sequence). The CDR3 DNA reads TGCAGTGCTGTGGCGGGATCATGGGGAATAGGTGAGCAGTTCTTC. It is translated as CSAVAGSWGIGEQFF.

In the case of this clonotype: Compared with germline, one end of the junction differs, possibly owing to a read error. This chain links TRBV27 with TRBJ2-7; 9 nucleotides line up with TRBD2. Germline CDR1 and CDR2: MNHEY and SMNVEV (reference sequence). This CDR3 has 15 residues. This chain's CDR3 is CACSLSGRPAYEQYF. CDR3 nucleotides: TGTGCCTGCAGTTTGAGCGGGAGGCCCGCCTACGAGCAGTACTTC.

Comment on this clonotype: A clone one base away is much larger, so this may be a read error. Here the CDR3 reads CASSPTRGGAQETQYF. CDR3 nucleotide sequence: TGTGCCAGCAGCCCGACTCGCGGGGGGGCCCAAGAGACCCAGTACTTC. The chain is built from TRBV5-4 and TRBJ2-5, with 9 bases lining up with TRBD2. CDR3 length equals 16 residues. The ends lost 4 bases at V and 1 base at J; junction bases unmatched: 8. The V gene's germline CDR1 is SGHNT and CDR2 YYREEE (reference sequence).

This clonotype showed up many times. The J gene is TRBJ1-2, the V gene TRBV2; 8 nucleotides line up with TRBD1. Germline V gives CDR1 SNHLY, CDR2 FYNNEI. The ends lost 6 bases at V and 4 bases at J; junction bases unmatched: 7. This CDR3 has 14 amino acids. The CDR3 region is CASSPGQASYGYTF. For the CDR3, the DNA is TGTGCCAGCAGCCCGGGACAGGCCAGCTATGGCTACACCTTC.

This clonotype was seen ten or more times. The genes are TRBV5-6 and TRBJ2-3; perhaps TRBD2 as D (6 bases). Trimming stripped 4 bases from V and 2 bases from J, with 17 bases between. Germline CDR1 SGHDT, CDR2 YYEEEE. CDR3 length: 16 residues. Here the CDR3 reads CASSPGPRDHTDTQYF. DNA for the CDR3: TGTGCCAGCAGCCCCGGACCGCGGGACCACACAGATACGCAGTATTTT. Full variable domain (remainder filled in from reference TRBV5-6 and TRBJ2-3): DAGVTQSPTHLIKTRGQQVTLRCSPKSGHDTVSWYQQALGQGPQFIFQYYEEEERQRGNFPDRFSGHQFPNYSSELNVNALLLGDSALYLCASSPGPRDHTDTQYFGPGTRLTVL.